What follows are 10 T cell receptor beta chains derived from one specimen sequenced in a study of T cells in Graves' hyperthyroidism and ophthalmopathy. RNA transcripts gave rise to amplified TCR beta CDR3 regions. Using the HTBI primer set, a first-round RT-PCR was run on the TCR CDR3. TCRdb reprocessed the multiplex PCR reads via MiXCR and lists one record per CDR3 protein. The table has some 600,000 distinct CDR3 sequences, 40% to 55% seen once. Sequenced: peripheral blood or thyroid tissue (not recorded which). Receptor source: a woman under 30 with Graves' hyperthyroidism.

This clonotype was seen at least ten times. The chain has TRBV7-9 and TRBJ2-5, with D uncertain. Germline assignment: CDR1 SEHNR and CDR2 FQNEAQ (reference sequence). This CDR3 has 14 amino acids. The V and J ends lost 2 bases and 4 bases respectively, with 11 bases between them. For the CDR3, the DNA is TGTGCCAGCAGCTTACGGGCCTCCAGAGAGACCCAGTACTTC. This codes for CASSLRASRETQYF.

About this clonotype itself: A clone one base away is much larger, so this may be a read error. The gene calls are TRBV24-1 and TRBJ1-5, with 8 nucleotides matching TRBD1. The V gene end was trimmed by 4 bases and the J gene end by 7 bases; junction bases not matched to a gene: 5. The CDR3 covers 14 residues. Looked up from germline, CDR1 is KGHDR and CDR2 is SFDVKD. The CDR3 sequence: CATSDGDRSQPQHF. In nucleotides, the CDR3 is TGTGCCACCAGTGACGGGGACAGGTCGCAGCCCCAGCATTTT.

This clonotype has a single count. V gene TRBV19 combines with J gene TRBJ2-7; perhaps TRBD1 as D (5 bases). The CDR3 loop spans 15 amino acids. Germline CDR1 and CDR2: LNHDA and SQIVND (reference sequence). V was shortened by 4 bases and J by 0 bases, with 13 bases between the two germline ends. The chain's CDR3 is CASSNPTGPSYEQYF. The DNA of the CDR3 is TGTGCCAGTAGTAACCCCACAGGTCCCTCCTACGAGCAGTACTTC. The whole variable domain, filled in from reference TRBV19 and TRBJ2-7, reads DGGITQSPKYLFRKEGQNVTLSCEQNLNHDAMYWYRQDPGQGLRLIYYSQIVNDFQKGDIAEGYSVSREKKESFPLTVTSAQKNPTAFYLCASSNPTGPSYEQYFGPGTRLTVT.

CDR3 nucleotide sequence: TGTGCCACCAGTGGGACCGGGGAGACCCAGTACTTC. Encoded protein: CATSGTGETQYF. This chain connects TRBV24-1 to TRBJ2-5; no definite D call. In germline, CDR1 is KGHDR, CDR2 SFDVKD. The V end lost 5 bases, the J end lost 5 bases, and 8 bases lay between the germline ends. The CDR3 has 12 amino acids.

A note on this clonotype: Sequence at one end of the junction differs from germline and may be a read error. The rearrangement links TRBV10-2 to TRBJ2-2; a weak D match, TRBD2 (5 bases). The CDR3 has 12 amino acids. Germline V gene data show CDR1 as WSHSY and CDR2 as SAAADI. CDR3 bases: TGCGCCAGCGGTGAGGGTGACGGGGAGCTGTTTTTT. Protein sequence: CASGEGDGELFF.

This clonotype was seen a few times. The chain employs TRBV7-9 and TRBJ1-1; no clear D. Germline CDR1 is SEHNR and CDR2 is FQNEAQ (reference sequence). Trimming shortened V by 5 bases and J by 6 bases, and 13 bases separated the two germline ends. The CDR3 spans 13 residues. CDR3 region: CASSQLTESEAFF. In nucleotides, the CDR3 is TGTGCCAGCAGCCAATTAACGGAATCTGAAGCTTTCTTT.

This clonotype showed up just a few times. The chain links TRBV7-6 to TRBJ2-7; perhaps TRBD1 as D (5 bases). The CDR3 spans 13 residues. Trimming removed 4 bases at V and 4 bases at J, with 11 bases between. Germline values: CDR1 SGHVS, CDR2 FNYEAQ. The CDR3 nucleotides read TGTGCCAGCAGCTGGACACCAGATTACGAGCAGTACTTC. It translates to CASSWTPDYEQYF.

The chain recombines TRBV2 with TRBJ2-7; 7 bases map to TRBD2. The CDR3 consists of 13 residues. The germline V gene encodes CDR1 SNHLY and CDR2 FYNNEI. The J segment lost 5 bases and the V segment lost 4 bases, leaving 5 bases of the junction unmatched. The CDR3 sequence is CASSGEGLHEQYF. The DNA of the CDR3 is TGTGCCAGCAGTGGGGAGGGACTGCACGAGCAGTACTTC.

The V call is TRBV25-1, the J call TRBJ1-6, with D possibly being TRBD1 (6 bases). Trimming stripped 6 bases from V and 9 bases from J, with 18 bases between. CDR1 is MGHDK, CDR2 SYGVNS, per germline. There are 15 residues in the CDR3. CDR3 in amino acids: CASSPSAGVTSPLHF. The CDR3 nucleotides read TGTGCCAGCAGCCCCAGCGCAGGGGTTACTTCACCCCTCCACTTT.

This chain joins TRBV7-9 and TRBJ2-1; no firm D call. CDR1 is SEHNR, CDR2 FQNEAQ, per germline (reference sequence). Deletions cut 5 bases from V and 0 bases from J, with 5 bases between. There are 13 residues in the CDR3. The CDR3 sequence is CASSRSSYNEQFF. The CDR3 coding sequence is TGTGCCAGCAGCCGGAGCTCCTACAATGAGCAGTTCTTC.